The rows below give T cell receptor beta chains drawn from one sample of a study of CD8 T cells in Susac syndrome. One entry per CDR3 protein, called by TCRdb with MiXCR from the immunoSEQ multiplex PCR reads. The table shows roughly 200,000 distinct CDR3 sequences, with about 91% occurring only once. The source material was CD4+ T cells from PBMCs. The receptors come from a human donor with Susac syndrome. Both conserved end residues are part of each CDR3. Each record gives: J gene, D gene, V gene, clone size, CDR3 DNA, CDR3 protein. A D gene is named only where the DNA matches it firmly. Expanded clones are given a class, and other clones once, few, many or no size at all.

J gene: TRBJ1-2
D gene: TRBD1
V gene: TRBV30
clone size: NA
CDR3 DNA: TGTGCCTGGAGTTCGGGACAGATATACCTCGGCTACACCTTC
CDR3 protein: CAWSSGQIYLGYTF

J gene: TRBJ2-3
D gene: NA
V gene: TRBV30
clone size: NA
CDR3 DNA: TGTGCCTGGAACAATGAGGTCGGTACAGATACGCAGTATTTT
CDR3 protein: CAWNNEVGTDTQYF

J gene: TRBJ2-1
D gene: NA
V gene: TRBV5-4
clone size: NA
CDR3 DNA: TGTGCCAGCAGGCCGGAGGGATACTCCTACAATGAGCAGTTCTTC
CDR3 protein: CASRPEGYSYNEQFF

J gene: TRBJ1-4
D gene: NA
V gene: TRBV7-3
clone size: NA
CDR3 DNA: TGTGCCAGCAGCCCAAGGTCTAATGAAAAACTGTTTTTT
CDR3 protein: CASSPRSNEKLFF

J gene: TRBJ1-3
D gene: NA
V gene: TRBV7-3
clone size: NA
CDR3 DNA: TGTGCCAGTGGAAACTCTGGAAACACCATATATTTT
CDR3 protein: CASGNSGNTIYF

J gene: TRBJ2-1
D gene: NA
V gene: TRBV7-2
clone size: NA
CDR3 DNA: TGTGCCAGCAGCTTAGGTTTACGCCACTACAATGAGCAGTTCTTC
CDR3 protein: CASSLGLRHYNEQFF

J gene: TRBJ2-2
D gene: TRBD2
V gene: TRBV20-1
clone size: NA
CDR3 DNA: TGCAGTGCTAGGAGTTGGCGGGAGAGTACCGGGGAGCTGTTTTTT
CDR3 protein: CSARSWRESTGELFF

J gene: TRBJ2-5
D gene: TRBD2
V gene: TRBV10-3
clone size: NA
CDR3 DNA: TGTGCCAGCAGTCGGGGGGCGGGGGGGACACAAGAGACCCAGTACTTC
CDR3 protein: CASSRGAGGTQETQYF

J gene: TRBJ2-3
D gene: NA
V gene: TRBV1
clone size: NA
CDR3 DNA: TGCACCAGCAGCCAAAGGTATTCGGGGGGAAGCACAGATGCGCAGTATTTT
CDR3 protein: CTSSQRYSGGSTDAQYF

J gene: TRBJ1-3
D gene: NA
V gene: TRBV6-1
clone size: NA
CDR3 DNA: TGTGCCAGCACACTAACAGGCTCTGGAAACACCATATATTTT
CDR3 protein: CASTLTGSGNTIYF

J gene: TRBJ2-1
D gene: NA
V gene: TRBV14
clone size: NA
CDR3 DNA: TGTGCCAGCAGCCAAGGTTGGCTATACAGCTCCTACAATGAGCAGTTCTTC
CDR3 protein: CASSQGWLYSSYNEQFF

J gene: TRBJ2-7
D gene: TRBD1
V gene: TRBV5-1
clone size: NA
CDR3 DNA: TGCGCCAGCAGGGGAATTGACAGGGGCCACGAGCAGTACTTC
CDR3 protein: CASRGIDRGHEQYF

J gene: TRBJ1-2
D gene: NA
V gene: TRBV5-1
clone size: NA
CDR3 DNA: TGTGCCAGCTCACCAGGCGACTATGGCTACACCTTC
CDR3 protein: CASSPGDYGYTF

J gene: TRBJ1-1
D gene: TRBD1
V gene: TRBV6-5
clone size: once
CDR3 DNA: TGTGCCAGCAGGGGTCCGGGACAGGTGAACACTGAAGCTTTCTTT
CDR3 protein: CASRGPGQVNTEAFF

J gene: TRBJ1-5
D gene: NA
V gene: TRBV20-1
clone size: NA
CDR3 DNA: TGCAGTGCTAGAGGAGGACAATTGAGCAATCAGCCCCAGCATTTT
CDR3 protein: CSARGGQLSNQPQHF

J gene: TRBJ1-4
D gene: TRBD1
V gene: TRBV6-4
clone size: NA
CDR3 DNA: TGTGCCAGCAGAGTAATACAGGGGTTTAGCGAAAAACTGTTTTTT
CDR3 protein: CASRVIQGFSEKLFF

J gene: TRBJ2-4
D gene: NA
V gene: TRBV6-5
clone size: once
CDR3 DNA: TGTGCCAGCAGTTACTCTTTTGTCGGTACTGGTGGACTGAAAAACATTCAGTACTTC
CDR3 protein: CASSYSFVGTGGLKNIQYF

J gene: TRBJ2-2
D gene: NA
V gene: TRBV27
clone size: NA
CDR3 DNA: TGTGCCAGCAGTTTAGGCGCGAACACCGGGGAGCTGTTTTTT
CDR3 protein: CASSLGANTGELFF

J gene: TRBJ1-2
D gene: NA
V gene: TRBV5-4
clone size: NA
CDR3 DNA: TGTGCCAGCAGCTTGGACAGCGGATCGGGAGGCTACACCTTC
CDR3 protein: CASSLDSGSGGYTF